There are a few counts of the clone carrying this T cell receptor (beta chain). Its specificity is unknown. Germline CDR1 reads MGHRA; CDR2 reads YSYEKL. CDR3 length: 14 residues. V lost 0 bases to trimming and J lost 4 bases, with 9 bases between them. The PCR used 60 Vbeta and 13 Jbeta primers. Method: immunoSEQ multiplex PCR; TCRdb's copy keeps in-frame clones and lacks some. The table has 150,000 to 200,000 clones, 70% to 80% seen once; the top ten hold 1.4% to 1.5%. This entry is derived from a study of cytomegalovirus exposure and HLA in healthy donors. Overall study results and limits: The study designated 150 or so TCR beta chains cytomegalovirus-associated. Follow-up analysis found HLA locus-dependent TCR association rates, highest for DRB1 and lowest for HLA-C.

This chain joins TRBV4-1 and TRBJ1-2; possible D gene TRBD1, 6 bases. The receptor was derived from a man younger than 35 in good health and CMV-seronegative. The sequencing sample was made of PBMCs. As DNA, the CDR3 is TGCGCCAGCAGCCAAGACAGGGGTCCCTATGGCTACACCTTC. Protein: CASSQDRGPYGYTF.